The 27 T cell receptor beta chains presented below share a single source sample, sequenced in a study of blood T cell repertoires in COVID-19. TCRdb's copy holds only in-frame clones and misses some; the assay was immunoSEQ multiplex PCR. The sample yields 65,000 to 80,000 clones, roughly nine tenths seen once. Sequencing was done on a sample of peripheral blood. Receptors originate from a human donor in a cohort sampled during active COVID-19.

V gene TRBV28 combines with J gene TRBJ1-5; D may be TRBD1 (6 bases). The CDR3 is 13 residues long. Germline lookup yields CDR1 MDHEN and CDR2 SYDVKM. CDR3 sequence reads: CAGGRGVDQPQHF. The CDR3 DNA reads TGTGCTGGTGGGAGGGGGGTCGATCAGCCCCAGCATTTT.

The rearrangement joins TRBV27 to TRBJ1-4, with D tentatively TRBD1 (6 bases). The V gene's germline CDR1 is MNHEY and CDR2 SMNVEV (reference sequence). Deletions cut 5 bases from V and 0 bases from J, with 16 bases between. The CDR3 extends over 17 amino acids. The CDR3 DNA sequence: TGTGCCAGCAGTCTCGGACAGCGGGGAACAACTAATGAAAAACTGTTTTTT. It specifies CASSLGQRGTTNEKLFF.

This CDR3 reads CASSSNRGRGEQYF. The DNA for the CDR3 is TGTGCCAGCAGCTCAAACAGGGGAAGGGGCGAGCAGTACTTC. The V and J genes are TRBV7-6 and TRBJ2-7; 7 bases match TRBD1. V gave up 4 bases and J gave up 6 bases; unmatched junction bases: 9. The V gene's germline CDR1 is SGHVS and CDR2 FNYEAQ. This CDR3 has 14 residues.

The chain links TRBV24-1 to TRBJ2-3, with 10 bases fitting TRBD2. Germline CDR1 KGHDR, CDR2 SFDVKD. The CDR3 sequence is 16 residues long. Trimming removed 0 bases from V and 4 bases from J; junction bases left unmatched: 3. CDR3 sequence: CATSDLSSGRADTQYF. For the CDR3, the DNA is TGTGCCACCAGTGATTTGAGCAGCGGGAGGGCAGATACGCAGTATTTT.

The count of this clone is one. J is TRBJ2-7 and V is TRBV10-2; D is ambiguous. Trimming shortened V by 0 bases and J by 6 bases, and 24 bases separated the two germline ends. The CDR3 is 18 residues long. Germline V gene data show CDR1 as WSHSY and CDR2 as SAAADI. The CDR3 bases are TGCGCCAGCAGTGAGTCGATGTGGCTAGGTTCTGGCCCGGGCGAGCAGTACTTC. Its protein is CASSESMWLGSGPGEQYF.

The chain combines TRBV5-6 with TRBJ2-1; 8 nucleotides match TRBD2. This CDR3 contains 15 residues. V trimming: 0 bases; J trimming: 9 bases; junction bases outside the gene matches: 8. From germline, CDR1 is SGHDT and CDR2 YYEEEE. The CDR3 loop reads CASSLDPGLAGEQFF. The CDR3 coding sequence is TGTGCCAGCAGCTTGGACCCCGGACTAGCTGGTGAGCAGTTCTTC. The whole variable domain, filled in from reference TRBV5-6 and TRBJ2-1, reads DAGVTQSPTHLIKTRGQQVTLRCSPKSGHDTVSWYQQALGQGPQFIFQYYEEEERQRGNFPDRFSGHQFPNYSSELNVNALLLGDSALYLCASSLDPGLAGEQFFGPGTRLTVL.

The chain links TRBV5-4 to TRBJ2-1; D unresolved. CDR3 length: 14 residues. Germline lookup yields CDR1 SGHNT and CDR2 YYREEE (reference sequence). Trimming pared 2 bases from V and 0 bases from J, leaving 6 bases between. CDR3 sequence: CASSFDSSYNEQFF. CDR3 coding DNA: TGTGCCAGCAGCTTTGATAGCTCCTACAATGAGCAGTTCTTC.

The chain has TRBV27 and TRBJ2-1; D perhaps matches TRBD2 (6 bases). The CDR3 has 14 residues. Germline assignment: CDR1 MNHEY and CDR2 SMNVEV (reference sequence). V was cut by 3 bases and J by 5 bases, with 11 bases left in between. The CDR3 protein is CASSFSGSDNEQFF. In nucleotides, the CDR3 is TGTGCCAGCAGTTTTTCCGGGAGCGACAATGAGCAGTTCTTC.

This chain links TRBV7-2 with TRBJ2-1, with a tentative D call TRBD1 (6 bases). CDR1 and CDR2 (germline): SGHTA, FQGNSA. V lost 5 bases and J 6 bases, leaving 17 bases between the germline ends. This CDR3 contains 15 residues. The CDR3 nucleotides read TGTGCCAGCAGCCCGCAGGGGATTGAAGTCAATGAGCAGTTCTTC. Its translation: CASSPQGIEVNEQFF.

The chain couples TRBV27 to TRBJ2-2; 10 bases match TRBD1. CDR1 is MNHEY and CDR2 is SMNVEV in the germline V gene (reference sequence). The CDR3 extends over 16 amino acids. V was pared by 4 bases and J by 3 bases, with 5 bases of the junction left unmatched. The CDR3 region has the DNA TGTGCCAGCAGTTCCCCGACAGGGGGCGACACCGGGGAGCTGTTTTTT. Its translation: CASSSPTGGDTGELFF.

Here the CDR3 DNA reads TGTGCCAGCAGCCGTAGCGGGAGGTGGGATGAGCAGTTCTTC. Translation: CASSRSGRWDEQFF. The chain employs TRBV6-5 and TRBJ2-1; 10 positions agree with TRBD2. Germline CDR1 and CDR2: MNHEY and SVGAGI. Trimming took 6 bases from V and 8 from J; bases not matched to a gene: 7. This CDR3 spans 14 amino acids.

By sample share, this clone is medium-sized. The chain employs TRBV18 and TRBJ2-1; maybe TRBD2 (5 bases). The V end lost 3 bases, the J end lost 3 bases, and 18 bases lay between the germline ends. Germline V gene lookup returns CDR1 KGHSH and CDR2 LQKENI. The CDR3 length is 17 residues. DNA for the CDR3: TGTGCCAGCTCACCCCGGGGTGGCGGGTCCTACTACAATGAGCAGTTCTTC. This encodes CASSPRGGGSYYNEQFF.

This clone showed up just once. The rearrangement joins TRBV5-1 to TRBJ2-7; 7 bases align to TRBD2. Unmatched junction bases numbered 14, after V lost 4 bases and J lost 4 bases. The CDR3 extends over 16 amino acids. CDR1 and CDR2 from the germline V gene are SGHRS and YFSETQ. This chain's CDR3 is CASSRASGTVFYEQYF. Written as DNA, the CDR3 is TGCGCCAGCAGCAGAGCAAGCGGGACGGTCTTTTACGAGCAGTACTTC.

The chain recombines TRBV9 with TRBJ2-3, with a possible D match to TRBD2 (5 bases). Germline CDR1 and CDR2: SGDLS and YYNGEE. The CDR3 consists of 16 residues. Trimming cost V 1 base and J 2 bases, with 14 bases left between them. The CDR3 is CASSVSTREDTDTQYF. CDR3 DNA: TGTGCCAGCAGCGTAAGTACTAGGGAAGACACAGATACGCAGTATTTT.

This chain connects TRBV5-4 to TRBJ1-5; D perhaps matches TRBD1 (5 bases). The CDR3 totals 14 residues. Germline loops: CDR1 SGHNT, CDR2 YYREEE (reference sequence). The V gene lost 10 bases and the J gene lost 3 bases, with 17 bases spanning the gap. CDR3: CAWGKGGSNQPQHF. The CDR3 nucleotides read TGTGCCTGGGGGAAGGGAGGGTCCAATCAGCCCCAGCATTTT.

CDR3 sequence reads: CARSLPDRGEAFF. CDR3 nucleotide sequence: TGTGCCAGAAGCTTGCCCGACAGGGGTGAAGCTTTCTTT. The rearrangement joins TRBV5-3 to TRBJ1-1, with TRBD1 matching over 8 bases. TRBV5-3 belongs to the ORF category, with a function that is uncertain. Unmatched junction bases numbered 3, after V lost 1 base and J lost 7 bases. The CDR3 is 13 amino acids.

The rearrangement links TRBV19 to TRBJ2-7; D possibly corresponds to TRBD1 (6 bases). This CDR3 has 13 residues. The V end was cut by 3 bases, the J end by 2 bases, with 8 bases between. Germline loops: CDR1 LNHDA, CDR2 SQIVND (reference sequence). The CDR3 loop is CASSMGHTYEQYF. The CDR3 DNA follows: TGTGCCAGTAGTATGGGACACACCTACGAGCAGTACTTC. The complete variable domain, with remaining parts taken from reference TRBV19 and TRBJ2-7, reads DGGITQSPKYLFRKEGQNVTLSCEQNLNHDAMYWYRQDPGQGLRLIYYSQIVNDFQKGDIAEGYSVSREKKESFPLTVTSAQKNPTAFYLCASSMGHTYEQYFGPGTRLTVT.

CDR3 sequence reads: CASYQAGLSTDTQYF. As DNA, the CDR3 is TGTGCCAGCTATCAAGCGGGTCTTAGCACAGATACGCAGTATTTT. The rearrangement uses TRBV6-5 and TRBJ2-3; possibly TRBD2 for D (6 bases). Germline V gene lookup returns CDR1 MNHEY and CDR2 SVGAGI. The CDR3 runs to 15 residues. V lost 8 bases to trimming and J lost 0 bases, with 15 bases between them.

The sample holds one count of this clone. The CDR3 DNA reads TGTGCCAGCAGCTCCCGGCGGGGAGATACGCAGTATTTT. Translation gives CASSSRRGDTQYF. This chain links TRBV7-3 with TRBJ2-3; D is possibly TRBD2 (6 bases). Trimming shortened V by 4 bases and J by 5 bases, and 10 bases separated the two germline ends. This CDR3 has 13 amino acids. Per the germline V gene, CDR1 is SGHTA and CDR2 is FQGTGA.

The chain carries TRBV7-9 and TRBJ2-6, with D tentatively TRBD2 (5 bases). Between the trimmed V and J ends, which lost 0 bases and 2 bases, there was a span of 8 bases. This CDR3 has 16 amino acids. CDR1 is SEHNR, CDR2 FQNEAQ, per germline (reference sequence). In nucleotides, the CDR3 is TGTGCCAGCAGCTTAGCGAGGGAAGCTGGGGCCAACGTCCTGACTTTC. It translates to CASSLAREAGANVLTF.

The V and J genes are TRBV1 and TRBJ2-3; TRBD2 is the table's D call, not checked against the DNA. TRBV1 corresponds to a pseudogene. This CDR3 has 21 residues. As DNA, the CDR3 is TGCACCAGCAGCCAAGTTCCCGGGACAGGGGGATATAGCGGGAGGTGGGATACGCAGTATTTT. Encoded protein: CTSSQVPGTGGYSGRWDTQYF.

V usage is TRBV2 and J usage is TRBJ1-3; 7 bases agree with TRBD1. V dropped 4 bases and J dropped 4; count of bases not matched to a gene: 7. The CDR3 has 15 amino acids. Germline V gene lookup returns CDR1 SNHLY and CDR2 FYNNEI. Here the CDR3 reads CASSARTGSGNTIYF. CDR3 bases: TGTGCCAGCAGTGCCAGGACAGGTTCCGGAAACACCATATATTTT.

The V and J genes are TRBV28 and TRBJ1-2; D perhaps matches TRBD1 (6 bases). Trimming cost V 5 bases and J 3 bases, with 16 bases left between them. The length of the CDR3 is 15 residues. Per germline, CDR1 MDHEN and CDR2 SYDVKM. The CDR3 here is CASSQRTDDYYGYTF. The CDR3 DNA reads as TGTGCCAGCAGTCAAAGGACAGACGACTACTATGGCTACACCTTC.

The chain has TRBV5-1 and TRBJ1-4; 8 nucleotides line up with TRBD1. This CDR3 has 15 residues. The germline V gene encodes CDR1 SGHRS and CDR2 YFSETQ. The ends lost 5 bases at V and 0 bases at J; junction bases unmatched: 3. The CDR3 region has the DNA TGCGCCAGCAGGACAGGGGACTCAACTAATGAAAAACTGTTTTTT. Encoded protein: CASRTGDSTNEKLFF.

The rearrangement joins TRBV5-1 to TRBJ1-1; 8 nucleotides agree with TRBD1. Per germline, CDR1 SGHRS and CDR2 YFSETQ. The CDR3 totals 16 residues. Trimming cost V 1 base and J 3 bases; bases outside gene matches: 8. CDR3 loop: CASSLLRGQAYTEAFF. The CDR3 DNA reads TGCGCCAGCAGCTTGCTCAGGGGACAGGCTTACACTGAAGCTTTCTTT.

The chain uses TRBV5-1 and TRBJ1-1, with 7 nucleotides matching TRBD1. The CDR3 runs to 15 residues. CDR1 is SGHRS and CDR2 is YFSETQ in the germline V gene. J gave up 2 bases and V 2 bases, and 6 bases lay outside the gene matches. The DNA for the CDR3 is TGCGCCAGCAGCTTTACGACAGGGCTAAACACTGAAGCTTTCTTT. Translation gives CASSFTTGLNTEAFF.

This clone appeared once. The CDR3 nucleotides read TGTGCCAGCAGCCCCGGGACAGGGGGCGCGTTGCCCGGGGAGCTGTTTTTT. It is translated as CASSPGTGGALPGELFF. The V gene is TRBV5-4, the J gene TRBJ2-2; 12 bases map to TRBD1. Trimming cost V 4 bases and J 6 bases; bases outside gene matches: 10. The CDR3 spans 17 residues. CDR1 SGHNT and CDR2 YYREEE come from the germline V gene (reference sequence).